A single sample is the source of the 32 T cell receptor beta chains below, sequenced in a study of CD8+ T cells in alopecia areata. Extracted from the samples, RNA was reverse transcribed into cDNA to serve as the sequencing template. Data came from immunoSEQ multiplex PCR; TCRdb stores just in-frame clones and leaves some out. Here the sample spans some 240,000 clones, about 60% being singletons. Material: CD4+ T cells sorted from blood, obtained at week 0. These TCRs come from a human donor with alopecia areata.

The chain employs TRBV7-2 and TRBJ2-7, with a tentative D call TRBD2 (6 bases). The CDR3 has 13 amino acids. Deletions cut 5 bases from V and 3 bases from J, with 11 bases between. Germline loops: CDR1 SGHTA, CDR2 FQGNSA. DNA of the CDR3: TGTGCCAGCAGCCAACTGGGGGGCTACGAGCAGTACTTC. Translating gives CASSQLGGYEQYF. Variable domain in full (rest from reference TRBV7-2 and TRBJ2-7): GAGVSQSPSNKVTEKGKDVELRCDPISGHTALYWYRQSLGQGLEFLIYFQGNSAPDKSGLPSDRFSAERTGGSVSTLTIQRTQQEDSAVYLCASSQLGGYEQYFGPGTRLTVT.

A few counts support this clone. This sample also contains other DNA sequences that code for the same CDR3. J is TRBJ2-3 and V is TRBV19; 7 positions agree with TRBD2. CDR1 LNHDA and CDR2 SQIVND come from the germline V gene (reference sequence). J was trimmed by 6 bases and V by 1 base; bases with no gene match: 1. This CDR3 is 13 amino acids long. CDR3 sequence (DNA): TGTGCCAGTAGTATAGGACTAGCCGATACGCAGTATTTT. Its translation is CASSIGLADTQYF.

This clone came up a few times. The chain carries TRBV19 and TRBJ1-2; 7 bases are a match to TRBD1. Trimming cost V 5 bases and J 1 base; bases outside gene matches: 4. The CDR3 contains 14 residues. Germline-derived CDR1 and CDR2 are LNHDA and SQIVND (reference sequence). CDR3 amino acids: CASSPGTVNYGYTF. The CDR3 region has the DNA TGTGCCAGTAGTCCCGGGACAGTTAACTATGGCTACACCTTC.

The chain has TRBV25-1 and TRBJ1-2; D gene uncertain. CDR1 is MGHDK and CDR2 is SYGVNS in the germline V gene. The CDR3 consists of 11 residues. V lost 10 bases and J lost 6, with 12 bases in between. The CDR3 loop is CANPLGHGYTF. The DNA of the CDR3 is TGTGCCAATCCCCTAGGCCATGGCTACACCTTC.

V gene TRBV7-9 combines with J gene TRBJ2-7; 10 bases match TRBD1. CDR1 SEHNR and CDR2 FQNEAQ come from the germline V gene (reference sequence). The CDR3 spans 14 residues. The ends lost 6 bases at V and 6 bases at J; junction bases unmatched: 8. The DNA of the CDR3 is TGTGCCAGCAGTACCGGGACAGGGGTTTCCGAGCAGTACTTC. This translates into CASSTGTGVSEQYF.

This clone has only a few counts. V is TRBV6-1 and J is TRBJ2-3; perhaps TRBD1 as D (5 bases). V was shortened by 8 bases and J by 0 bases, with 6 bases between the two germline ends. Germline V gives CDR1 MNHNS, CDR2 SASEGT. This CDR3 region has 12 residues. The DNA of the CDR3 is TGTGCCAGCCAGGGTAGCACAGATACGCAGTATTTT. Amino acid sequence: CASQGSTDTQYF.

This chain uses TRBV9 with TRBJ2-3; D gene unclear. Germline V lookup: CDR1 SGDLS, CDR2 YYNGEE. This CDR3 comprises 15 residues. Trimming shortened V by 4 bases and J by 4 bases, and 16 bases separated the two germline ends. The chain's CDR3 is CASSIGRTGPDTQYF. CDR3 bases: TGTGCCAGCAGCATTGGAAGAACTGGCCCAGATACGCAGTATTTT.

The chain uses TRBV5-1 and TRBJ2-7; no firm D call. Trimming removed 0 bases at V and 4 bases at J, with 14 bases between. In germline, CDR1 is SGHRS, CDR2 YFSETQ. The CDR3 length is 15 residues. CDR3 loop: CASSLVPSVDYEQYF. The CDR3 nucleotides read TGCGCCAGCAGCTTGGTCCCTTCGGTGGATTACGAGCAGTACTTC.

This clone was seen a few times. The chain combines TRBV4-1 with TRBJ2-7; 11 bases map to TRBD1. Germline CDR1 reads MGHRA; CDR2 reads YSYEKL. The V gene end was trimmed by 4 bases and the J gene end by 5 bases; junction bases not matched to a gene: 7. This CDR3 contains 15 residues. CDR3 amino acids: CASSPHGQGADEQYF. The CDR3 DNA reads TGCGCCAGCAGCCCCCACGGACAGGGGGCCGACGAGCAGTACTTC.

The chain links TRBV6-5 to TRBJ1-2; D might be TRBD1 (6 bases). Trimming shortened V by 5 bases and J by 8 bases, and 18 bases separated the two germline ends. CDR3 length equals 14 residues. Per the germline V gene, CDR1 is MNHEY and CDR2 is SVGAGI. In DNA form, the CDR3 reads TGTGCCAGCAGTCAGTCCGGGACACCCTCCGGCTACACCTTC. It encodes CASSQSGTPSGYTF.

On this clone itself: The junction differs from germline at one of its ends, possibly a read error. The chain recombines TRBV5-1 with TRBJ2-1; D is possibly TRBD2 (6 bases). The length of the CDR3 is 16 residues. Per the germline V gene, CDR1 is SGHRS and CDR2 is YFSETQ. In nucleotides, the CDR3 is TGTGCCAGCAGTTTTAGGAGGGACCAAACCAACAATGAGCAGTTCTTC. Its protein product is CASSFRRDQTNNEQFF.

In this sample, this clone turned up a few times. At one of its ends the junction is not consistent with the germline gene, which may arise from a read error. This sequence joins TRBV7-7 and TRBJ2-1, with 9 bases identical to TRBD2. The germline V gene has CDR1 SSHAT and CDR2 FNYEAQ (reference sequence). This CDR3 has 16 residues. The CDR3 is CASSLAGLAGRNEQFF. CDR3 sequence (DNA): TGTGCTAGCAGCTTAGCGGGGCTAGCGGGACGAAATGAGCAGTTCTTC.

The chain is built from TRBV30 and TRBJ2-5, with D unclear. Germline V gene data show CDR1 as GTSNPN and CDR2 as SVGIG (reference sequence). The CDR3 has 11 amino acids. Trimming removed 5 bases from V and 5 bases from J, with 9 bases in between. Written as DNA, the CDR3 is TGTGCCTGGGGGTCGAGGGAGACCCAGTACTTC. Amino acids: CAWGSRETQYF.

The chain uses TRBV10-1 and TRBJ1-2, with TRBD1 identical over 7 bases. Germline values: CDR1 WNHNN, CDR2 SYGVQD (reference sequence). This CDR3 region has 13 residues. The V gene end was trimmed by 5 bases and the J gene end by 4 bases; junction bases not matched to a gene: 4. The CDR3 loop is CASSLDRAYGYTF. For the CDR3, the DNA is TGCGCCAGCAGTCTCGACAGGGCCTATGGCTACACCTTC.

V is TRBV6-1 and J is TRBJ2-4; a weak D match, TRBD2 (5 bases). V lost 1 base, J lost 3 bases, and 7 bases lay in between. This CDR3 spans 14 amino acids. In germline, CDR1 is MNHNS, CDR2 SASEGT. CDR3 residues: CASSEGRVKNIQYF. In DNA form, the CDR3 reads TGTGCCAGCAGTGAAGGGCGGGTCAAAAACATTCAGTACTTC.

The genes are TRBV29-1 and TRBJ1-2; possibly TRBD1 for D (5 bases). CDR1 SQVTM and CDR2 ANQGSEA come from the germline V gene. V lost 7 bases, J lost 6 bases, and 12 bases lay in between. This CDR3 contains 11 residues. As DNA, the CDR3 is TGCAGCGGTGGGACTGGAAATGGCTACACCTTC. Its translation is CSGGTGNGYTF.

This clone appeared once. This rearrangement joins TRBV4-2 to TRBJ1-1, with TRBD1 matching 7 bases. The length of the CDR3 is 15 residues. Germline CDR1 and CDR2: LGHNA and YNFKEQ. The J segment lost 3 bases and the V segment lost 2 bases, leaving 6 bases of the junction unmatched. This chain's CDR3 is CASSQPDREYTEAFF. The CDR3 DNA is TGTGCCAGCAGCCAACCCGACAGGGAATACACTGAAGCTTTCTTT.

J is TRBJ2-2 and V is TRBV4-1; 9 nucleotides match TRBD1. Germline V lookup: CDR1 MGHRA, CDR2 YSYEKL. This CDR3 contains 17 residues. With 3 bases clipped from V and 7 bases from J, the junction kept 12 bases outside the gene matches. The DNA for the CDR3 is TGCGCCAGCAGCCAGGGACAGGGTGACGTTAGAGGCGGGGAGCTGTTTTTT. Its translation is CASSQGQGDVRGGELFF.

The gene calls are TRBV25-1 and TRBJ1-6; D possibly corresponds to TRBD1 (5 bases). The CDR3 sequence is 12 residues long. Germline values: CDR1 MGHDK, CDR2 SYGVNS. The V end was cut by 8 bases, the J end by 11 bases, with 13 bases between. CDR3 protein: CASGLTGPPLHF. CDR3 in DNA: TGTGCCAGCGGTCTGACGGGGCCACCCCTCCACTTT. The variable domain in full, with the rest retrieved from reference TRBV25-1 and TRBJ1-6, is EADIYQTPRYLVIGTGKKITLECSQTMGHDKMYWYQQDPGMELHLIHYSYGVNSTEKGDLSSESTVSRIRTEHFPLTLESARPSHTSQYLCASGLTGPPLHFGNGTRLTVT.

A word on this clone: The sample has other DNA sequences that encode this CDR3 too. CDR3 nucleotides: TGCGCCAGCAGCTTGGGGCAGGCAGATACGCAGTATTTT. Residues: CASSLGQADTQYF. The chain carries TRBV5-1 and TRBJ2-3; no reliable D call. CDR3 length: 13 residues. In germline, CDR1 is SGHRS, CDR2 YFSETQ. Deletions cut 0 bases from V and 4 bases from J, with 6 bases between.

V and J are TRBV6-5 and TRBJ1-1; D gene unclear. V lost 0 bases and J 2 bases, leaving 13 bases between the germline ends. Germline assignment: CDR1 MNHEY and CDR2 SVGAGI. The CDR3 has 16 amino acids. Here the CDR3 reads CASSYSSARRNTEAFF. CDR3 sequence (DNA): TGTGCCAGCAGTTACTCTTCCGCAAGAAGAAACACTGAAGCTTTCTTT.

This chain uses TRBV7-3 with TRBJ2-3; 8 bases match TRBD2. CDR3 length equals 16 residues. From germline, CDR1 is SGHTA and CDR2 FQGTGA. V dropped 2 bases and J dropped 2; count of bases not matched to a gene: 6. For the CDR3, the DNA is TGTGCCAGCAGCTTAGGCGGGGGGCCTAACACAGATACGCAGTATTTT. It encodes CASSLGGGPNTDTQYF. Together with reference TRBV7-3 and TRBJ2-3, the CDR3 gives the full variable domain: GAGVSQTPSNKVTEKGKYVELRCDPISGHTALYWYRQSLGQGPEFLIYFQGTGAADDSGLPNDRFFAVRPEGSVSTLKIQRTERGDSAVYLCASSLGGGPNTDTQYFGPGTRLTVL.

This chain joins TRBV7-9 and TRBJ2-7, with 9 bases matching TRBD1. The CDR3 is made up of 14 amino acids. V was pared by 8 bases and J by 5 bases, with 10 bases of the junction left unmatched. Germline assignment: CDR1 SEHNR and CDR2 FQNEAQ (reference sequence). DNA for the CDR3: TGTGCCAGCTCCCTACAGGGGGCAGTCAACGAGCAGTACTTC. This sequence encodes CASSLQGAVNEQYF.

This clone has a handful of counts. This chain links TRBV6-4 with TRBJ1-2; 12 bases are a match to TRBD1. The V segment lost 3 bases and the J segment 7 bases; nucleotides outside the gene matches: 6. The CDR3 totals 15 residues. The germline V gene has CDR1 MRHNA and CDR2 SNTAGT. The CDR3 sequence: CASSEGDRGRGGYTF. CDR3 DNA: TGTGCCAGCAGTGAGGGGGACAGGGGGCGAGGTGGCTACACCTTC.

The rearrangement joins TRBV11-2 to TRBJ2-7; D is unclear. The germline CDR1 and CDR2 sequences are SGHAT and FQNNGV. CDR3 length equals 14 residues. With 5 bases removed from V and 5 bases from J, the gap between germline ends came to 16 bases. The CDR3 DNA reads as TGTGCCAGCAGCGCTCGACTCCTATACGACGAGCAGTACTTC. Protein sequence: CASSARLLYDEQYF.

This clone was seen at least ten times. Here the CDR3 reads CASSPLDAFYEQYF. CDR3 in DNA: TGTGCCAGTAGCCCCTTGGACGCCTTCTACGAGCAGTACTTC. The J gene is TRBJ2-7, the V gene TRBV19; D not resolved. Trimming pared 6 bases from V and 3 bases from J, leaving 15 bases between. Germline CDR1 reads LNHDA; CDR2 reads SQIVND (reference sequence). The CDR3 extends over 14 amino acids.

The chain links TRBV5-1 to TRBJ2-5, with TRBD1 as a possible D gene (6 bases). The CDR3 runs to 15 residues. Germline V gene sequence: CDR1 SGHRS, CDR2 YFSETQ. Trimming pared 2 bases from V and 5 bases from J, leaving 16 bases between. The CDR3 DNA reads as TGCGCCAGCAGCTTACGAACAGGGTTCGAGGAGACCCAGTACTTC. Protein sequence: CASSLRTGFEETQYF. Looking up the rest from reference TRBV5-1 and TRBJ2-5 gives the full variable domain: KAGVTQTPRYLIKTRGQQVTLSCSPISGHRSVSWYQQTPGQGLQFLFEYFSETQRNKGNFPGRFSGRQFSNSRSEMNVSTLELGDSALYLCASSLRTGFEETQYFGPGTRLLVL.

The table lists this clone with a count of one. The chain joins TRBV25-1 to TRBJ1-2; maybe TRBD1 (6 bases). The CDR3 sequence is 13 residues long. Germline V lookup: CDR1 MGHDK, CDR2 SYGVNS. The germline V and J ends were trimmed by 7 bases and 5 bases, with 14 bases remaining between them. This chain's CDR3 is CASKGVPAYGYTF. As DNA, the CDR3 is TGTGCCAGCAAGGGGGTTCCAGCTTATGGCTACACCTTC.

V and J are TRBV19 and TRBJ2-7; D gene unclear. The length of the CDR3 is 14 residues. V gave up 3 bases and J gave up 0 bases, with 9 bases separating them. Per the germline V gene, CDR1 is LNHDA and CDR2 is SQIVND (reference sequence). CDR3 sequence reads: CASSIRPDSYEQYF. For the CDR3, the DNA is TGTGCCAGTAGTATCCGGCCAGACTCCTACGAGCAGTACTTC. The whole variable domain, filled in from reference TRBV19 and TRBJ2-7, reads DGGITQSPKYLFRKEGQNVTLSCEQNLNHDAMYWYRQDPGQGLRLIYYSQIVNDFQKGDIAEGYSVSREKKESFPLTVTSAQKNPTAFYLCASSIRPDSYEQYFGPGTRLTVT.

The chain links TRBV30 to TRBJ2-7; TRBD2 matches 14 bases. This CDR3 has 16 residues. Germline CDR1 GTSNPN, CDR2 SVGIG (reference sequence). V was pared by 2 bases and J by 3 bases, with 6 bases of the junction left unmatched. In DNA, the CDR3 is TGTGCCTGGAGTACGGGACTAGCGGGAGCGGGCTACGAGCAGTACTTC. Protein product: CAWSTGLAGAGYEQYF. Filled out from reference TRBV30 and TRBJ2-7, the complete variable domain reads SQTIHQWPATLVQPVGSPLSLECTVEGTSNPNLYWYRQAAGRGLQLLFYSVGIGQISSEVPQNLSASRPQDRQFILSSKKLLLSDSGFYLCAWSTGLAGAGYEQYFGPGTRLTVT.

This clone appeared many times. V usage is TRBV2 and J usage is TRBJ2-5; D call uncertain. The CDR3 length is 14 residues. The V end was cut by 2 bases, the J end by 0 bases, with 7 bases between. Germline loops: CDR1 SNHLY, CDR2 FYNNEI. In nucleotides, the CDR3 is TGTGCCAGCAGTGAAAGTTGGAACCAAGAGACCCAGTACTTC. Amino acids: CASSESWNQETQYF.

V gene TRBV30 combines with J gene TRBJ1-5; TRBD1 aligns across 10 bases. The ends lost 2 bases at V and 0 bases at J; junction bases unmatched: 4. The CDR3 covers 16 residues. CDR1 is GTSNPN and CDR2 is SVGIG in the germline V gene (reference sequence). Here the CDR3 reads CAWSPRDRGSNQPQHF. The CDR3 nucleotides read TGTGCCTGGAGTCCCCGGGACAGGGGTAGCAATCAGCCCCAGCATTTT.